The sequence of this T cell receptor (beta chain) was determined in a study of T cells in Graves' hyperthyroidism and ophthalmopathy. The V gene's germline CDR1 is MNHEY and CDR2 SVGEGT. With 2 bases removed from V and 1 base from J, the gap between germline ends came to 3 bases. The CDR3 sequence is 12 residues long. The PBMCs were sourced from fresh peripheral blood (approximately 9.6 ml). There were TCR beta CDR3 regions amplified from RNA transcripts. With the HTBI primer set, the TCR CDR3 went through a first round of RT-PCR. TCRdb reprocessed the multiplex PCR reads with MiXCR, giving one entry per CDR3 protein. The sample consists of about 250,000 distinct CDR3 sequences, more than 20% of them appearing once.

This chain connects TRBV6-2 or TRBV6-3 to TRBJ2-7; unclear D gene. The sample was blood. The TCR comes from a middle-aged woman with Graves' ophthalmopathy. CDR3 sequence: CASSYMSYEQYF. CDR3 sequence (DNA): TGTGCCAGCAGTTACATGTCCTACGAGCAGTACTTC.